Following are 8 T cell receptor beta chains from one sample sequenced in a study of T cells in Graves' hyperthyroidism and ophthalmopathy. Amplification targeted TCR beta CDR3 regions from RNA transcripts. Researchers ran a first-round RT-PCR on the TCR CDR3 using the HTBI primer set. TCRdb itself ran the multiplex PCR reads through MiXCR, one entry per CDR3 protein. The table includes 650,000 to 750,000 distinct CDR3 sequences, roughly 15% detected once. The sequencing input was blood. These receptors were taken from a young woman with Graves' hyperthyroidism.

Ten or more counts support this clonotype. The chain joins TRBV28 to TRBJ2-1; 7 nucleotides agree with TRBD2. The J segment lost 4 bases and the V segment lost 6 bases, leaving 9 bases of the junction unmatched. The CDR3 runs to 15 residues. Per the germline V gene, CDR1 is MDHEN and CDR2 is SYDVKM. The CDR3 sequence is CASRGGGSTYNEQFF. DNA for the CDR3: TGTGCCAGCAGGGGCGGGGGTTCCACTTACAATGAGCAGTTCTTC.

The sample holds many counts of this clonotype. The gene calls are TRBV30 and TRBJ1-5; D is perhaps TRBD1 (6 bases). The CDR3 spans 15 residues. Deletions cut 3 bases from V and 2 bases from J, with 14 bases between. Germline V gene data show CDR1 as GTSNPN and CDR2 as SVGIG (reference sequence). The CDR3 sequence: CAWRKGGTGNQPQHF. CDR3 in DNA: TGTGCCTGGAGGAAGGGGGGTACGGGCAATCAGCCCCAGCATTTT.

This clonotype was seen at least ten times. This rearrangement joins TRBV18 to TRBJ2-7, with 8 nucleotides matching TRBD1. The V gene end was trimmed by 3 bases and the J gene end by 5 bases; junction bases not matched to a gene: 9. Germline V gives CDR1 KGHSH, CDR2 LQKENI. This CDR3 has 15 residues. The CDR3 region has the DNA TGTGCCAGCTCACCTAGGAGTCAGGGGGCCGACGAGCAGTACTTC. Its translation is CASSPRSQGADEQYF.

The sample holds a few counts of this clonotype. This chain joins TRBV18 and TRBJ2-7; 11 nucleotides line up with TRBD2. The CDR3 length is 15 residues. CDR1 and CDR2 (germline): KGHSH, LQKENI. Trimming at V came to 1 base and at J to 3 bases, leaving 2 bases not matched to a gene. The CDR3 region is CASSPRLAGGYEQYF. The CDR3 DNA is TGTGCCAGCTCACCACGGCTAGCGGGAGGCTACGAGCAGTACTTC.

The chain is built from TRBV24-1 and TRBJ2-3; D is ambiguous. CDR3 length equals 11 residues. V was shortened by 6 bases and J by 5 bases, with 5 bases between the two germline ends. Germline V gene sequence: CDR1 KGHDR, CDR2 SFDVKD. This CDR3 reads CATSHGDTQYF. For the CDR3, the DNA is TGTGCCACCAGTCACGGAGATACGCAGTATTTT.

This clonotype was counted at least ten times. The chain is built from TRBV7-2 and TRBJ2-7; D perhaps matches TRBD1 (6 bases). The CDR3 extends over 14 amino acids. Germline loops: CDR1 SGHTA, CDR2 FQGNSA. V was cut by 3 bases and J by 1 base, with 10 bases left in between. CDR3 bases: TGTGCCAGCAGCTTTTACAGGGAGTCCTACGAGCAGTACTTC. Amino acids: CASSFYRESYEQYF. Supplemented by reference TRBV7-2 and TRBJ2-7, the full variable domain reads GAGVSQSPSNKVTEKGKDVELRCDPISGHTALYWYRQSLGQGLEFLIYFQGNSAPDKSGLPSDRFSAERTGGSVSTLTIQRTQQEDSAVYLCASSFYRESYEQYFGPGTRLTVT.

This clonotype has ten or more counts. CDR3 sequence: CASSLSRDPSYEQYF. The CDR3, as DNA: TGTGCCAGCAGCTTGAGTCGGGATCCCTCCTACGAGCAGTACTTC. The V and J genes are TRBV7-8 and TRBJ2-7; tentative D call: TRBD2 (5 bases). Germline CDR1 SGHVS, CDR2 FQNEAQ. This CDR3 is built from 15 residues. The ends were cut back, 3 bases at V and 0 bases at J, with 12 bases in the middle. The full variable domain, its missing parts supplied by reference TRBV7-8 and TRBJ2-7, is GAGVSQSPRYKVAKRGQDVALRCDPISGHVSLFWYQQALGQGPEFLTYFQNEAQLDKSGLPSDRFFAERPEGSVSTLKIQRTQQEDSAVYLCASSLSRDPSYEQYFGPGTRLTVT.

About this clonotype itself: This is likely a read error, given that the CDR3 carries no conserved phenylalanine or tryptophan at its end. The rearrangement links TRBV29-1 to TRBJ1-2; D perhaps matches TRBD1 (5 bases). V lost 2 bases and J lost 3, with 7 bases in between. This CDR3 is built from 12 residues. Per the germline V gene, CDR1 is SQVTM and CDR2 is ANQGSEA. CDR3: CSVEKQDYGYTI. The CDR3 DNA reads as TGCAGCGTTGAAAAACAGGACTATGGCTACACCATC.